Described below is a single T cell receptor (beta chain) sequence and its context. Its antigen is currently unknown. Method: immunoSEQ multiplex PCR; TCRdb's copy keeps in-frame clones and lacks some. Of roughly 90,000 clones in the sample, under 95% were seen once. This sample is drawn from a study of T cells in localized non-small cell lung cancer. Notes on the study in general: Among the tissues sampled, uninvolved adjacent lung had the highest T cell clonality, above tumor. Density of T cells in blood, when higher, went with longer overall survival. Median detection of top 100 tumor clones in adjacent lung was 57 clones. Only one tumor region went through sequencing, so heterogeneity may still be there.

The CDR3 runs 13 residues. The ends were cut back, 7 bases at V and 1 base at J, with 10 bases in the middle. The germline CDR1 and CDR2 sequences are MNHNS and SASEGT. This rearrangement joins TRBV6-1 to TRBJ1-1; D gene unclear. This receptor was taken from a woman aged 35-75 years with stage II squamous cell lung carcinoma. Specimen: PBMCs, collected before any cancer treatment. This chain's CDR3 is CASTSLRNTEAFF. The CDR3 DNA follows: TGTGCCAGCACTTCACTAAGGAACACTGAAGCTTTCTTT.